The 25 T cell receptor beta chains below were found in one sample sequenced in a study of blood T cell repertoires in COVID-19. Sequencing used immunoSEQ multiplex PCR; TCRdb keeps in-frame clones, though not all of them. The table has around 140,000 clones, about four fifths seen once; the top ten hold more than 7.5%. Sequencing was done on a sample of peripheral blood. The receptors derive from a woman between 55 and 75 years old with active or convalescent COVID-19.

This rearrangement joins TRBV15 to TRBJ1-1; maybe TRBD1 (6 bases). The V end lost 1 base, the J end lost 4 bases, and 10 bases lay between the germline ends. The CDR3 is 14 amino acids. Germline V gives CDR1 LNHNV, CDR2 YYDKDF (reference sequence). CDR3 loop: CATSRVRGATEAFF. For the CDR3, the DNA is TGTGCCACCAGCAGAGTCAGGGGAGCCACTGAAGCTTTCTTT.

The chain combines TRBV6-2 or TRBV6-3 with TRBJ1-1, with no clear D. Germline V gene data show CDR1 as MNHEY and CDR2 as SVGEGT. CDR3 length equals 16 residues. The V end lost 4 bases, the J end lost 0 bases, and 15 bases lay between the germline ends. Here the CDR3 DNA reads TGTGCCAGCAGTTTTATGGTACAGAACATGAACACTGAAGCTTTCTTT. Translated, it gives CASSFMVQNMNTEAFF.

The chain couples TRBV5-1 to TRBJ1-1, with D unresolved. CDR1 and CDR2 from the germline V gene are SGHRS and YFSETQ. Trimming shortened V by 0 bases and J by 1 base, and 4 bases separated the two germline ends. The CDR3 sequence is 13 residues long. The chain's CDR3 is CASSLAENTEAFF. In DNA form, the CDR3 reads TGCGCCAGCAGCTTGGCAGAGAACACTGAAGCTTTCTTT.

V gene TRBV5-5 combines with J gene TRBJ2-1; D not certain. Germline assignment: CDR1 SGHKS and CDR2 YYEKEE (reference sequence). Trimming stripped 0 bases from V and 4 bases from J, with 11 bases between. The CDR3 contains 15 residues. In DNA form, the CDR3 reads TGTGCCAGCAGCTTGGACTCGTTCTATTACAATGAGCAGTTCTTC. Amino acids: CASSLDSFYYNEQFF.

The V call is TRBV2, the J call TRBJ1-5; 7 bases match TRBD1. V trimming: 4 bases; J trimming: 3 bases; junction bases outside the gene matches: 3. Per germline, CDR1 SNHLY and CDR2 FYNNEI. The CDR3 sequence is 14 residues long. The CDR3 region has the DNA TGTGCCAGCAGTGGGGACAGTCTCAATCAGCCCCAGCATTTT. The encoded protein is CASSGDSLNQPQHF.

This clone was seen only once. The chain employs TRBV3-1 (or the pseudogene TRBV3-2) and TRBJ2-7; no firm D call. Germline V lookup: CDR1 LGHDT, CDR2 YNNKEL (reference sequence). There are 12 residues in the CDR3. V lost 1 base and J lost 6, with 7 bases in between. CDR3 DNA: TGTGCCAGCAGCCAAGTCCCGGGCGAGCAGTACTTC. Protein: CASSQVPGEQYF.

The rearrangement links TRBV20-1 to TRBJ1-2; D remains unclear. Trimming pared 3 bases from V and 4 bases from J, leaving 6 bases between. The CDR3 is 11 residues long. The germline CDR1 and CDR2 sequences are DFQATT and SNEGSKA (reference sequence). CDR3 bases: TGCAGTGCTAGGAGGTCCTATGGCTACACCTTC. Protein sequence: CSARRSYGYTF.

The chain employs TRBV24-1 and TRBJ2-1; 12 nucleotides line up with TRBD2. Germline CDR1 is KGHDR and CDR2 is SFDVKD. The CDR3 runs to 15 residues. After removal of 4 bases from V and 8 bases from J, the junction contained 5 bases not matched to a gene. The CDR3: CATSDPRTSGDEQFF. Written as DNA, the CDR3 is TGTGCCACCAGTGACCCAAGGACTAGCGGGGATGAGCAGTTCTTC.

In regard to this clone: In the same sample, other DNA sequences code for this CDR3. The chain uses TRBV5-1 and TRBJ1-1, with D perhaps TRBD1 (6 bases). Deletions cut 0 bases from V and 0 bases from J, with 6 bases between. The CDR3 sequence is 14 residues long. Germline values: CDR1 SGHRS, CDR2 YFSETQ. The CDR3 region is CASSLGQVNTEAFF. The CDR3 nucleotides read TGCGCCAGCAGCTTGGGACAGGTGAACACTGAAGCTTTCTTT.

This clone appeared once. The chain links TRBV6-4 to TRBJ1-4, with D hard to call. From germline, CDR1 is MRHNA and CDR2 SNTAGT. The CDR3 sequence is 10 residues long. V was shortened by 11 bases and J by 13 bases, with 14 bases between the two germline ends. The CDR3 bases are TGTGCCGGAGTGCCTTGTGGACTGTTTTTT. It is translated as CAGVPCGLFF.

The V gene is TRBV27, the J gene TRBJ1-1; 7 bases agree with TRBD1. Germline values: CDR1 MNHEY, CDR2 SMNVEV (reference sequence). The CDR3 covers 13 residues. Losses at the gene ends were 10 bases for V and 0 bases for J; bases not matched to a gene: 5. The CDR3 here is CATAGQMNTEAFF. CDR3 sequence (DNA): TGTGCCACCGCGGGACAGATGAACACTGAAGCTTTCTTT.

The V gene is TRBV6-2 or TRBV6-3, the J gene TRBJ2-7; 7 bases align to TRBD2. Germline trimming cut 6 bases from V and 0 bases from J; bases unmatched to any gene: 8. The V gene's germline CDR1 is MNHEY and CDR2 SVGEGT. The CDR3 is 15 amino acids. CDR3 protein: CASSPYGGSSYEQYF. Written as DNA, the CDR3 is TGTGCCAGCAGCCCCTACGGGGGGAGCTCCTACGAGCAGTACTTC.

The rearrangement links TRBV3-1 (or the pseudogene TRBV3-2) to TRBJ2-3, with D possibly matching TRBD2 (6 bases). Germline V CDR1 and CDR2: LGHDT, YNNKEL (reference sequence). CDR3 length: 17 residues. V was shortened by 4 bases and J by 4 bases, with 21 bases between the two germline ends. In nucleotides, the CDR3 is TGTGCCAGCAGCCCAGTAAAAGGGACTTCCCAGGCAGATACGCAGTATTTT. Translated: CASSPVKGTSQADTQYF.

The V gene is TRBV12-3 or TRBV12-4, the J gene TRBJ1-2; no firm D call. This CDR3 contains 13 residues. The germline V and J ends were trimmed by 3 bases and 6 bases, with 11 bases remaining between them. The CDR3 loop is CASSLNSLNGYTF. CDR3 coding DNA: TGTGCCAGCAGTTTGAACAGTTTGAATGGCTACACCTTC.

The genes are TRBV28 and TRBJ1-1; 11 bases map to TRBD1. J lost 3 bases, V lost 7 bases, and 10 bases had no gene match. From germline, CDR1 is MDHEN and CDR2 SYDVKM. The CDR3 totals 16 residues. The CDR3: CASMFGTGGDYTEAFF. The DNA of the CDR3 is TGTGCCAGCATGTTCGGGACAGGGGGAGACTACACTGAAGCTTTCTTT.

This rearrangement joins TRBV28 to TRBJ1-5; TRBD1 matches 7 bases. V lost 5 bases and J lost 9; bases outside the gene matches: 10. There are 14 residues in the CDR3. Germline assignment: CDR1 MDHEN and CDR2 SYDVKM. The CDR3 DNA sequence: TGTGCCAGCAGTGCCTACCTCACAGGGGCGCCCCAGCATTTT. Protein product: CASSAYLTGAPQHF.

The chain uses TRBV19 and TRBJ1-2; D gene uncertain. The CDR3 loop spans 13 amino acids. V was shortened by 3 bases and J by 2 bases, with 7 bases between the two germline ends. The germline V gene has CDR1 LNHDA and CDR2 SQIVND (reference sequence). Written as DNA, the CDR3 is TGTGCCAGTAGTATTGCACGGAACTATGGCTACACCTTC. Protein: CASSIARNYGYTF.

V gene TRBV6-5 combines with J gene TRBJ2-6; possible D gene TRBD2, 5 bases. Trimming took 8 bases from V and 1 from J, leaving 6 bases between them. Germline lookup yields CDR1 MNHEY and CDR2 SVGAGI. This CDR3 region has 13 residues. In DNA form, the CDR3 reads TGTGCCAGCGAGGGATCTGGGGCCAACGTCCTGACTTTC. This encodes CASEGSGANVLTF.

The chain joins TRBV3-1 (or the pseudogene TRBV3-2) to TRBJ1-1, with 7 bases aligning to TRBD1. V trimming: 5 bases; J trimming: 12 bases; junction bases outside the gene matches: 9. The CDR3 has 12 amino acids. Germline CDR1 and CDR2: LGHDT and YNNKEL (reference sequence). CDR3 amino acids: CASSKGQEASFF. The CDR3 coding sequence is TGTGCCAGCAGCAAAGGACAGGAGGCATCTTTCTTT.

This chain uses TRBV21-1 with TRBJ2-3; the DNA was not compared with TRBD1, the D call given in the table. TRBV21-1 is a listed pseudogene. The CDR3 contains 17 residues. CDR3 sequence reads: CASSSKEDRVSTDTQYF. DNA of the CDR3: TGTGCCAGCAGCAGCAAAGAAGACAGGGTTAGCACAGATACGCAGTATTTT.

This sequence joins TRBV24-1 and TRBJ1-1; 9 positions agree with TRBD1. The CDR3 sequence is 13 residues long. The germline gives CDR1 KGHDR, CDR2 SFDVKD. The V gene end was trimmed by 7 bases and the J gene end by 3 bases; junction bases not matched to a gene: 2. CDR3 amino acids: CATSDRGDTEAFF. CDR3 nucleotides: TGTGCCACCAGCGACAGGGGGGACACTGAAGCTTTCTTT.

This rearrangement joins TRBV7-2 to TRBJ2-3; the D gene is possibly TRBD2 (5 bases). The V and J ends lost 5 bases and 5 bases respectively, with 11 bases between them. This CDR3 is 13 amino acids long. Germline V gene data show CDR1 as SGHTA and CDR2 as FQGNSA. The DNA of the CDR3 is TGTGCCAGCAGCGTCACGAGCGGAGATACGCAGTATTTT. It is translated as CASSVTSGDTQYF.

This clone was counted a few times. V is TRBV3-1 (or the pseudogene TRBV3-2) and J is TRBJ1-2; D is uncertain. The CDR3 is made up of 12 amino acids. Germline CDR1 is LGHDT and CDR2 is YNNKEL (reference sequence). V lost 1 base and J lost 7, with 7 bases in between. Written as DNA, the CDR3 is TGTGCCAGCAGCCAAGGCGAGATTGGCTACACCTTC. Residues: CASSQGEIGYTF.

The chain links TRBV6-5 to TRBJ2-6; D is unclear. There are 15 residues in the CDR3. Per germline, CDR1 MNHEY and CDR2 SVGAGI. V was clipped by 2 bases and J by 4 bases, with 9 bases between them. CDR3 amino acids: CASSYAQQGANVLTF. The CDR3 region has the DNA TGTGCCAGCAGTTACGCCCAACAGGGGGCCAACGTCCTGACTTTC.

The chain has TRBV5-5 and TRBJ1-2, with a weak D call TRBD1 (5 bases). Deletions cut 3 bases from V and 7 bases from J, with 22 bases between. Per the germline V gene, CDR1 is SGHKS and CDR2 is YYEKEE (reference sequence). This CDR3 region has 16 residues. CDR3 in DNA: TGTGCCAGCAGCTCCCGATTTTTTGGGGCGGGAGGTGGCTACACCTTC. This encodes CASSSRFFGAGGGYTF.